A selection of T cell receptor beta chains follows, all from one sample in a study of cytomegalovirus exposure and HLA in healthy donors. The assay was immunoSEQ multiplex PCR, and TCRdb's table has in-frame clones only and misses some. The table includes 100,000 to 150,000 clones, 76% detected once. Sequenced material: PBMCs. The receptors here all came from a man aged 45-60 years in good health and CMV-seronegative. The CDR3 runs from the conserved cysteine through the conserved F or W. A D gene is named only where the DNA matches it firmly. Clone size is not always given. Where it is, it says once, few, many or a class for expanded clones.

D	size	V	J	DNA	CDR3
NA	NA	TRBV7-9	TRBJ1-4	TGTGCCAGCAGCCCTACATACAGGGTTTTTGAAAAACTGTTTTTT	CASSPTYRVFEKLFF
NA	NA	TRBV10-1	TRBJ2-3	TGCGCCAGCAGAGGACTACACACAGATACGCAGTATTTT	CASRGLHTDTQYF
NA	NA	TRBV13	TRBJ2-1	TGTGCCAGCAGCCCCACAGCGGTCCCGAGGCCCAATGAGCAGTTCTTC	CASSPTAVPRPNEQFF
TRBD1	once	TRBV19	TRBJ1-5	TGTGCCAGTAGTGCCTACCTACTGGACAGGGTTTTGGGTCAGCCCCAGCATTTT	CASSAYLLDRVLGQPQHF
TRBD2	NA	TRBV5-1	TRBJ2-7	TGCGCCAGCAGCCAAAGCGGGGGACCTTTCTACGAGCAGTACTTC	CASSQSGGPFYEQYF
TRBD2	NA	TRBV2	TRBJ2-7	TGTGCCAGCAGTGAAGGACTAGCGGGGGGAGCCGAGCCCTACGAGCAGTACTTC	CASSEGLAGGAEPYEQYF
NA	NA	TRBV5-4	TRBJ2-2	TGTGCCAGCAGCTTGGATGGGAGTACCGGGGAGCTGTTTTTT	CASSLDGSTGELFF
NA	NA	TRBV19	TRBJ2-7	TGTGCCAGTAGTATAGCCATGTCCAAGGTCGGGAACTCCTACGAGCAGTACTTC	CASSIAMSKVGNSYEQYF
NA	few	TRBV19	TRBJ1-1	TGTGCCAGTAGTATTACTACGGCAGGGACTGAAGCTTTCTTT	CASSITTAGTEAFF
TRBD2	NA	TRBV11-1	TRBJ2-1	TGTGCCAGCAGTCCCGTAGGGCGGGGGGCCTACAATGAGCAGTTCTTC	CASSPVGRGAYNEQFF
NA	few	TRBV5-1	TRBJ2-1	TGCGCCAGCAGCCCGGGAGGGGGCCCCTCCTACAATGAGCAGTTCTTC	CASSPGGGPSYNEQFF
NA	once	TRBV7-9	TRBJ2-2	TGTTCCAGCAGCTCACATGCCACCGGGGAGCTGTTTTTT	CSSSSHATGELFF
TRBD1	NA	TRBV5-6	TRBJ1-2	TGTGCCAGCAGCTTGGTGGCAGGGGGGAACTATGGCTACACCTTC	CASSLVAGGNYGYTF
NA	NA	TRBV7-2	TRBJ1-1	TGTGCCAGCAGCAAGGGAGCGGGTGAAGCTTTCTTT	CASSKGAGEAFF
NA	NA	TRBV14	TRBJ1-3	TGTGCCAGCAGCCAACACAGGGCGGCTGGAAACACCATATATTTT	CASSQHRAAGNTIYF
NA	NA	TRBV7-9	TRBJ1-1	TGTGCCAGCAGCCCGGGGGGGAACACTGAAGCTTTCTTT	CASSPGGNTEAFF
NA	few	TRBV7-9	TRBJ2-3	TGTGCCAGCAGCTTAGCCAGGAGCACAGATACGCAGTATTTT	CASSLARSTDTQYF
TRBD1	NA	TRBV5-1	TRBJ2-7	TGCGCCAGCAGAAGGACAGGGGACTACGAGCAGTACTTC	CASRRTGDYEQYF
NA	NA	TRBV5-1	TRBJ1-5	TGCGCCAGCAGCCCGGACAGTTTAAATCAGCCCCAGCATTTT	CASSPDSLNQPQHF
TRBD2	NA	TRBV5-6	TRBJ2-5	TGTGCCAGCAGCCCCTTACTAGCGGGCGACTTTCAAGAGACCCAGTACTTC	CASSPLLAGDFQETQYF
NA	NA	TRBV30	TRBJ2-7	TGTGCCTTTGGACTCCAGACCTACGAGCAGTACTTC	CAFGLQTYEQYF
NA	NA	TRBV7-9	TRBJ1-1	TGTGCCAGCAGCCCCCCAGACAGTTACACTGAAGCTTTCTTT	CASSPPDSYTEAFF
TRBD2	few	TRBV7-6	TRBJ2-5	TGTGCCAGCAGCTTAGTCTTACCGGGACTAGCGGAAGAGACCCAGTACTTC	CASSLVLPGLAEETQYF
TRBD1	NA	TRBV19	TRBJ2-3	TGTGCCAGTAGTTTACCGGGACAGGGTTTAGATACGCAGTATTTT	CASSLPGQGLDTQYF
TRBD2	NA	TRBV10-3	TRBJ2-2	TGTGCCATCAGTGAGACTAGCGGGGTTACCGGGGAGCTGTTTTTT	CAISETSGVTGELFF
TRBD1	once	TRBV5-1	TRBJ1-2	TGCGCCAGCAGCCCCGGACAGGGAGGAGGAGGCTACACCTTC	CASSPGQGGGGYTF
NA	few	TRBV12-5	TRBJ2-3	TGTGCTAGTGGTTTCTCGGGCACAGATACGCAGTATTTT	CASGFSGTDTQYF
TRBD1	NA	TRBV19	TRBJ1-1	TGTGCCAGTAGGGAATGGACAGGGATGAACACTGAAGCTTTCTTT	CASREWTGMNTEAFF
NA	NA	TRBV9	TRBJ2-2	TGTGCCAGCAGCATCGGAGTTACAGGTCGGGAGCTGTTTTTT	CASSIGVTGRELFF
TRBD2	NA	TRBV6-6	TRBJ2-5	TGTGCCAGCAGTTTACTAGCGGCCCAAGAGACCCAGTACTTC	CASSLLAAQETQYF
NA	NA	TRBV4-1	TRBJ2-6	TGCGCCAGCAGCCAAGATGGGGCCAGGACGCTTTCTGGGGCCAACGTCCTGACTTTC	CASSQDGARTLSGANVLTF
NA	NA	TRBV28	TRBJ2-5	TGTGCCAGCAGTTTCAGGGTAAACACGCAAGAGACCCAGTACTTC	CASSFRVNTQETQYF
TRBD1	few	TRBV9	TRBJ1-2	TGTGCCAGCAGCCCCGGACAGGAAAACTATGGCTACACCTTC	CASSPGQENYGYTF
TRBD2	NA	TRBV9	TRBJ2-3	TGTGCCAGCAGCGAGAAGGCGGGGGGGGTAAATACGCAGTATTTT	CASSEKAGGVNTQYF
NA	once	TRBV2	TRBJ2-2	TGTGCCAGCAGTCCAGAGAGGGCCGGGGAGCTGTTTTTT	CASSPERAGELFF
TRBD1	NA	TRBV15	TRBJ2-7	TGTGCCACCAGCAGAGAGATAGGGGGCTTCGAGCAGTACTTC	CATSREIGGFEQYF
TRBD1	NA	TRBV6-5	TRBJ1-1	TGTGCCAGCAGTTACGACAGGGGGGTGAACACTGAAGCTTTCTTT	CASSYDRGVNTEAFF
TRBD2	NA	TRBV28	TRBJ2-3	TGTGCCAGCAGTCCTCTCAGGGCCGGGGGGGATACGCAGTATTTT	CASSPLRAGGDTQYF
NA	NA	TRBV28	TRBJ1-5	TGTGCCAGCAGCGCCCCTCGAGGCAATCAGCCCCAGCATTTT	CASSAPRGNQPQHF
NA	NA	TRBV28	TRBJ2-3	TGTGCCAGCAGTTTAGGGGTCGGGCTAGCAGGAGATACGCAGTATTTT	CASSLGVGLAGDTQYF
TRBD2	once	TRBV7-6	TRBJ2-1	TGTGCCAGCAGCCGACGCCCCGGGACTAGCGGGGGGAGGGACAATGAGCAGTTCTTC	CASSRRPGTSGGRDNEQFF
NA	few	TRBV6-5	TRBJ1-1	TGTGCCGCTGGGAGGGGGGTGAACACTGAAGCTTTCTTT	CAAGRGVNTEAFF
NA	once	TRBV9	TRBJ1-5	TGTGCCAGCAGCGATGGGGCTAGCAATCAGCCCCAGCATTTT	CASSDGASNQPQHF
TRBD1	NA	TRBV7-9	TRBJ2-1	TGTGCCAGCTTAGACAGGGAAGTGGACAATGAGCAGTTCTTC	CASLDREVDNEQFF
TRBD1	NA	TRBV6-6	TRBJ1-2	TGTGCCAGCAGCCTCACAGGGGATGTGCAGTTTTACACCTTC	CASSLTGDVQFYTF
TRBD2	NA	TRBV7-9	TRBJ2-1	TGTTCCAGCAGATCCCCAAGCGGGGGGTGGGGTGAGCAGTTCTTC	CSSRSPSGGWGEQFF
NA	NA	TRBV6-6	TRBJ1-6	TGTGCCAGCAGTTACTCAGCCACAGGGTCACCCCTCCACTTT	CASSYSATGSPLHF
NA	NA	TRBV6-5	TRBJ1-1	TGTGCCAGCAGTTCGGGACAGAACACTGAAGCTTTCTTT	CASSSGQNTEAFF